This TCR beta chain originates from a study of blood T cells in healthy people across ages (dated by TCRdb to 2015 to 2017). Concerning the study at large: Template switching captured roughly one uniquely barcoded TCR beta cDNA molecule per two T cells in model experiments. To track age-related changes in TCR beta repertoire diversity, the study relied on deep sequencing normalized with unique cDNA molecular identifiers. The donors were divided into four age groups: young (average around 16 years), middle-aged (almost 40), aged (roughly 60) and long-lived (around 80). Using the same blood draw, the study looked at two additional independent replicas of 1 million unique cDNA reads for two donors, one aged 18 to 30 and the other aged 80 or older.

Remarks on this clonotype: It lacks a known antigen. Per-base qualities were not stored, and no clone one base away is much larger.

The approximately 41 donors, aged roughly 6 to 95 years, were systemically healthy Caucasian individuals from Russia. About 10 milliliters of peripheral blood were collected from each donor into EDTA-treated Vacutainer tubes. Ficoll-Paque density-gradient centrifugation was used to isolate PBMCs, with at least 6.5 million obtained per sample. Trizol reagent was used to extract total RNA from the PBMCs, yielding at least 6 micrograms per sample. The percentages of naive CD45RAhigh/CD27high T cells were determined by flow cytometry on a PBMC aliquot from every donor. The paper's findings and limits, for the study overall: Compared with the aged group, the long-lived group had more naive CD4+ T cells, fewer expanded clones and increased TCR diversity, a pattern suggesting age selection. Observed TCR beta diversity per million T cells fell roughly linearly with age, and a significant reduction was already apparent by age around 40. Since profiling was done on bulk unsorted PBMCs, naive and antigen-experienced compartments could not be conclusively compared. There was a strong correlation between observed TCR beta diversity and the percentage of naive T cells measured by flow cytometry. Because the CMV infection status of the donors was unknown, age-related changes in expanded clonotypes may potentially have been confounded. Estimates of total diversity based on one million sequenced T cells were considered lower bounds and underestimates.

The CDR3 numbers 17 residues from cysteine through phenylalanine. The DNA shown is the 51-base CDR3, in frame from base 1. V lost 5 bases and J lost 2 bases, and the count of bases not matched to a germline gene is 12. The receptor library was made with 5' RACE. This sample was sequenced with an Illumina HiSeq 2500. A second PCR of 7 to 11 cycles was performed with a sample-barcoded 5' primer and a J-beta primer mix. A template-switch 5' adaptor carrying 12 random nucleotides introduced a unique molecular identifier onto each TCR beta cDNA molecule. At least 2.5 million CDR3-containing paired-end reads were obtained from each sample. The Mint cDNA synthesis kit, primed by a TRBC-specific oligonucleotide, was used to synthesize first-strand cDNA from all RNA. After uracil-DNA glycosylase treatment, a first 18-cycle PCR used universal primers M1SS and BC2_uni_R on all cDNA. The authors processed their data as follows. For normalization, 1 million high-quality reads were randomly selected from each sample, with every read carrying a distinct molecular identifier. Reads with shared molecular identifiers were discarded instead of being binned into consensus sequences. CDR3 identification, clonotype clustering and error correction used MiTCR with a Q25 quality threshold and the strictest error-elimination algorithm. A nonparametric unseen species model with Euler transformation was used to estimate a lower bound on total TCR beta diversity. The public sequencing data were trimmed at Q25 with fastp and processed into clonotypes with MiXCR by TCRdb, which kept only in-frame beta chains. One record per CDR3 amino acid sequence lists the most common genes and DNA. TCRdb, rather than the study authors, made the V and J calls. Present in this sample are 800,000 to 950,000 distinct CDR3 sequences, about 27% of which were seen just once. Roughly a tenth of the sample goes to the ten largest clones.

Separately, the same data were catalogued under a study of T cells of mothers and their children. As the second study states: Nine systemically healthy Caucasian individuals served as donors, namely three mothers together with their six children. cDNA synthesis used all of the extracted RNA, with 1.5 ug of RNA in each 15 ul reaction. In the second PCR, the M1S primer added sample barcodes and 2-4 random nucleotides. More than 8.5 million TCR beta CDR3 reads were obtained from each mother, and about 3 million reads were obtained from each child. Thymic selection similarly shapes TCR recombination output in related and unrelated pairs, with minor effect from inherited differences. Normalized repertoire overlap was always slightly but never significantly higher in related than unrelated mother-child pairs. No persistent microchimeric T cell clones were detected, at a sensitivity of roughly 93 clones per million clonotypes. The study used deep NGS to compare TCR beta repertoires of mothers and children, seeking features distinguishing related mother-child pairs from unrelated individuals. On average, the children were 11 +/- 4 years old, while the mothers were about 40 +/- 4 years old. After adapters were ligated using NEBNext reagents, the libraries underwent 100+100 nt paired-end sequencing on an Illumina HiSeq 2000. To avoid cross-contamination, the mother libraries and the child libraries were prepared a month apart and sequenced in separate runs. Between roughly 450,000 and 2,200,000 distinct TCR beta clonotypes were identified per donor. Naive TCR beta clonotypes were estimated from low-frequency clonotypes matched to each donor's FACS-determined naive share, without sorting.

Sequencing was done on a sample of blood. The TCR sequence derives from a woman between 40 and 55 years old in good health. The chain was built from TRBV12-3 or TRBV12-4 and TRBJ1-5, with 7 bases aligning to TRBD1. This receptor carries the CDR3 CASSPRTGVLGNQPQHF. The DNA reads TGTGCCAGCAGTCCGAGAACAGGGGTTTTAGGCAATCAGCCCCAGCATTTT.